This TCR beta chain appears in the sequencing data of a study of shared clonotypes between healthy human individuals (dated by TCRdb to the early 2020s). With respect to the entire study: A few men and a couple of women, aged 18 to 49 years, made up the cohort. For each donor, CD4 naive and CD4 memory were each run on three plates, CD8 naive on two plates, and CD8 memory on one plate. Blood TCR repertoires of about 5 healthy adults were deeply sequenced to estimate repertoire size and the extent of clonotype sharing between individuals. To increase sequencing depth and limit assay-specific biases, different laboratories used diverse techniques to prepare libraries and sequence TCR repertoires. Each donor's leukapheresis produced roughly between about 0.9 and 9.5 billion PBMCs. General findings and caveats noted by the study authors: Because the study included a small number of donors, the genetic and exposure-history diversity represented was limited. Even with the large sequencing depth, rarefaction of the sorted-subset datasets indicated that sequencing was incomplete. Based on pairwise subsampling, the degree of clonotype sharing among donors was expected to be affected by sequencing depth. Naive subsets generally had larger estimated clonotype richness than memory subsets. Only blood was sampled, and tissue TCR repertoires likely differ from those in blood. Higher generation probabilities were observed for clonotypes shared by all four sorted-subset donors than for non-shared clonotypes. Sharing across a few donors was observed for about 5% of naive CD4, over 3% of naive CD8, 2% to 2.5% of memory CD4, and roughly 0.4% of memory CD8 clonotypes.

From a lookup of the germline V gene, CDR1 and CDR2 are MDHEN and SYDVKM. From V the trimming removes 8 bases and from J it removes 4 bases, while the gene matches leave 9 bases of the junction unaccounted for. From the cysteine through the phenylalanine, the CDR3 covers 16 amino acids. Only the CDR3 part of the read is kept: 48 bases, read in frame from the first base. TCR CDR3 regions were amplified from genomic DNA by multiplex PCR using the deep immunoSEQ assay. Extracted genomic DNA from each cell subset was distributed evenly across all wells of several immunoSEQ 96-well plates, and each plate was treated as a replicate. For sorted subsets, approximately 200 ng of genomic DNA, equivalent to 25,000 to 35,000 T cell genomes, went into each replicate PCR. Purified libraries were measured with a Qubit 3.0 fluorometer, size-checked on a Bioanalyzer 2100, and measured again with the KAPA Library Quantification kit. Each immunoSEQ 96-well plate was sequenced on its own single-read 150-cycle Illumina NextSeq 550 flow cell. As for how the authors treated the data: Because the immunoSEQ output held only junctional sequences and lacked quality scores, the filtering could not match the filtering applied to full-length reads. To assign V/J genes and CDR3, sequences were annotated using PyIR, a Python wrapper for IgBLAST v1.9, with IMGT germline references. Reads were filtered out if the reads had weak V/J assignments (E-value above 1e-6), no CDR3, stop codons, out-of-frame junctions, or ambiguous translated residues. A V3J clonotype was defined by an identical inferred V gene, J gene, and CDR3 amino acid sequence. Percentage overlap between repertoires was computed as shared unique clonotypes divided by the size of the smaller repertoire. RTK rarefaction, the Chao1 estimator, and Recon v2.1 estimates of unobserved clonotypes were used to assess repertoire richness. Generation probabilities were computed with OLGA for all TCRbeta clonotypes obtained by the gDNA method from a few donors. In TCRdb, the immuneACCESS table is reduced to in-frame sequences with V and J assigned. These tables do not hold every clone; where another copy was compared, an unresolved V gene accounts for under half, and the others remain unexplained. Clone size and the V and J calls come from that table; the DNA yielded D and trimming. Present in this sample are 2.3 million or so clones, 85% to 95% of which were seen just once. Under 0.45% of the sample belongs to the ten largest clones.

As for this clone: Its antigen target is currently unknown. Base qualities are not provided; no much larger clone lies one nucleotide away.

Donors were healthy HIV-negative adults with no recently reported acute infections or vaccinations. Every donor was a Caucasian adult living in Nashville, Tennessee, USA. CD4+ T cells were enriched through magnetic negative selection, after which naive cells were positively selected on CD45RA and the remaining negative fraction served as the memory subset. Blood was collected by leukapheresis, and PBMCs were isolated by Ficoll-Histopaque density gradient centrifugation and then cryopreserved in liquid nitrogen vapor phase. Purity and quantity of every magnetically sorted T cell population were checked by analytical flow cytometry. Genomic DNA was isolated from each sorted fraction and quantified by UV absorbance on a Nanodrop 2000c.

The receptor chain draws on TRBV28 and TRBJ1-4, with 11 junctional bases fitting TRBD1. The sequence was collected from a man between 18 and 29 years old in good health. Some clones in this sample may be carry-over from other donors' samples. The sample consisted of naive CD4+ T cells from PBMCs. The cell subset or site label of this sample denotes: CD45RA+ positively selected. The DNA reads TGTGCCAGCGGGACAGGGGGAGTCGTTTTTAATGAAAAACTGTTTTTT. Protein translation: CASGTGGVVFNEKLFF. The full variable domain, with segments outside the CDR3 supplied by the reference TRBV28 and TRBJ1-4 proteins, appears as DVKVTQSSRYLVKRTGEKVFLECVQDMDHENMFWYRQDPGLGLRLIYFSYDVKMKEKGDIPEGYSVSREKKERFSLILESASTNQTSMYLCASGTGGVVFNEKLFFGSGTQLSVL.